Listed below are T cell receptor beta chains from one sample, sequenced in a study of cytomegalovirus exposure and HLA in healthy donors. Using immunoSEQ multiplex PCR, the repertoire was profiled, and TCRdb retains in-frame clones only, with some absent. The sample totals around 53,000 clones. Sequencing was done on a sample of PBMCs. These receptors all come from a woman under 40 in good health and CMV-seropositive. CDR3s include the opening cysteine and the closing phenylalanine or tryptophan. The D gene is left open where the match is weak.

>TRBJ2-7|TRBV4-1|TRBD2
TGCGCCAGCAGCCAAGGGCGGGAGAGGTACGAGCAGTACTTC
CASSQGRERYEQYF
>TRBJ2-6|TRBV14|-
TGTGCCAGCAGCCGTAAATTGGGGGGGGCCTCTGGGGCCAACGTCCTGACTTTC
CASSRKLGGASGANVLTF
>TRBJ1-5|TRBV6-1|-
TGTGCCAGCATCACTGACAGCGCTTTAAATCAGCCCCAGCATTTT
CASITDSALNQPQHF
>TRBJ1-2|TRBV6-1|-
TGTGCCAGCAGTGACTGGGGGCTTGGCTACACCTTC
CASSDWGLGYTF
>TRBJ1-3|TRBV7-2|-
TGTGCCAGCAGCTCCAGGGGCCCCTCTGGAAACACCATATATTTT
CASSSRGPSGNTIYF
>TRBJ1-3|TRBV7-6|-
TGTGCCAGCAGCTGGGACATTTCCGGAAACACCATATATTTT
CASSWDISGNTIYF
>TRBJ2-7|TRBV7-2|TRBD1
TGTGCCAGCAGGTCCGGGACAGGACACCCCGAGCAGTACTTC
CASRSGTGHPEQYF
>TRBJ2-3|TRBV13|-
TGTGCCAGCAGCTTCGAACAGCCAGCGCAGTATTTT
CASSFEQPAQYF
>TRBJ2-3|TRBV6-1|-
TGTGCCAGCAGTGAACAGGGGCTCGCAGATACGCAGTATTTT
CASSEQGLADTQYF
>TRBJ1-3|TRBV6-1|TRBD1
TGTGCCAGCAGCTATCGACAGGGAGGAAACAACATATATTTT
CASSYRQGGNNIYF
>TRBJ2-5|TRBV29-1|-
TGCAGCGTTGTTAGGGCCAGGACAATCCAAGAGACCCAGTACTTC
CSVVRARTIQETQYF
>TRBJ1-1|TRBV7-9|TRBD1
TGTGCCAGCAGACCACAGGGGTCGTACACTGAAGCTTTCTTT
CASRPQGSYTEAFF
>TRBJ1-1|TRBV19|-
TGTGCCAGTAGTATATCGGCGGGTGAAGCTTTCTTT
CASSISAGEAFF
>TRBJ2-3|TRBV18|TRBD1
TGTGCCAGCTCACCACGTCGACAGGGGGCCGCAGATACGCAGTATTTT
CASSPRRQGAADTQYF
>TRBJ1-2|TRBV30|-
TGTGCCTGCCCTGGATGGGGGCAGGATGGCTACACCTTC
CACPGWGQDGYTF
>TRBJ2-7|TRBV27|-
-
CASSLVGEGTSVDF
>TRBJ1-2|TRBV6-1|-
TGTGCCAGCTCGGGAATAGGGTCGGACTATGGCTACACCTTC
CASSGIGSDYGYTF
>TRBJ1-2|TRBV2|-
TGTGCCAGCAGTGCCCAGGGTGACTATGGCTACACCTTC
CASSAQGDYGYTF
>TRBJ1-1|TRBV30|-
TGTGCCTGGAGCCGCCGGGATGAAGCTTTCTTT
CAWSRRDEAFF
>TRBJ1-2|TRBV2|-
TGTGCCAGCAGTGCTACTTATCTTAGCTATGGCTACACCTTC
CASSATYLSYGYTF
>TRBJ1-2|TRBV16|TRBD1
TGTGCCAGCAGCCAAAACCCCAGGGGGTCGGGCTACACCTTC
CASSQNPRGSGYTF
>TRBJ2-7|TRBV19|-
TGTGCCAGTAGTAACCGGGTCAACTACGAGCAGTACTTC
CASSNRVNYEQYF
>TRBJ2-2|TRBV9|TRBD1
TGTGCCAGCAGCGGCCGACAGGGGGCCACCGGGGAGCTGTTTTTT
CASSGRQGATGELFF
>TRBJ1-2|TRBV15|TRBD1
TGTGCCACCAGGTCGACAGGGAGCGGCTATGGCTACACCTTC
CATRSTGSGYGYTF
>TRBJ2-7|TRBV5-1|TRBD2
TGCGCCAGCAGCTCCTCTCTTAGCGGGCCGGGGGTCTACGAGCAGTACTTC
CASSSSLSGPGVYEQYF
>TRBJ1-5|TRBV6-1|TRBD1
TGTGCCAGCAGTGTTCGGGCAGGGGGATTCGATAGCAATCAGCCCCAGCATTTT
CASSVRAGGFDSNQPQHF
>TRBJ1-1|TRBV5-1|-
TGCGCCAGCGCCAAACAGGGTGAAGCTTTCTTT
CASAKQGEAFF
>TRBJ1-2|TRBV7-9|-
TGTGCCAGCAGCTTAATCGGCACAGGCTATGGCTACACCTTC
CASSLIGTGYGYTF
>TRBJ1-1|TRBV5-1|TRBD1
TGCGCCAGCAGCTTGGGCAGGGGGGTGGCCACTGAAGCTTTCTTT
CASSLGRGVATEAFF
>TRBJ1-2|TRBV7-2|-
TGTGCCAGCAGCTTAGGCGCTAACAGAATGGGCTACACCTTC
CASSLGANRMGYTF
>TRBJ2-7|TRBV19|-
TGTGCCAGTAGTCAGGACTACCGTATGAACGAGCAGTACTTC
CASSQDYRMNEQYF
>TRBJ2-2|TRBV5-4|-
TGTGCCAGCAGCCCAGGAACCGGGGAGCTGTTTTTT
CASSPGTGELFF
>TRBJ1-5|TRBV27|-
TGTGCCAGCAGTTGGGGCATTAATCAGCCCCAGCATTTT
CASSWGINQPQHF
>TRBJ2-7|TRBV18|-
TGTGCCAGCTCCCCGGCGGAATCCTACGAGCAGTACTTC
CASSPAESYEQYF
>TRBJ1-1|TRBV7-9|-
TGTGCCAGCAGCCCTAGTACTGAAGCTTTCTTT
CASSPSTEAFF
>TRBJ2-2|TRBV9|TRBD1
TGTGCCAGCAGCCCAAATGACAGGGGCAGCACCGGGGAGCTGTTTTTT
CASSPNDRGSTGELFF
>TRBJ2-7|TRBV15|TRBD2
TGTGCCACCAGCAGAGATCCAGCGGGGGGCTACGAGCAGTACTTC
CATSRDPAGGYEQYF
>TRBJ1-4|TRBV7-2|-
TGTGCCAGCAGCTTACAGGGGTGGAATGAAAAACTGTTTTTT
CASSLQGWNEKLFF
>TRBJ2-7|TRBV19|TRBD2
TGTGCCAGTAGTACGGTGGGACTAGCGGGACCCTACGAGCAGTACTTC
CASSTVGLAGPYEQYF
>TRBJ2-1|TRBV11-2|TRBD2
TGTGCCAGCAGCTTTTTCACGACTAGCGACGAAAGTGAGCAGTTCTTC
CASSFFTTSDESEQFF
>TRBJ1-5|TRBV30|TRBD1
TGTGCCTGGAGTCTACAGGGGGCTCAGCCCCAGCATTTT
CAWSLQGAQPQHF